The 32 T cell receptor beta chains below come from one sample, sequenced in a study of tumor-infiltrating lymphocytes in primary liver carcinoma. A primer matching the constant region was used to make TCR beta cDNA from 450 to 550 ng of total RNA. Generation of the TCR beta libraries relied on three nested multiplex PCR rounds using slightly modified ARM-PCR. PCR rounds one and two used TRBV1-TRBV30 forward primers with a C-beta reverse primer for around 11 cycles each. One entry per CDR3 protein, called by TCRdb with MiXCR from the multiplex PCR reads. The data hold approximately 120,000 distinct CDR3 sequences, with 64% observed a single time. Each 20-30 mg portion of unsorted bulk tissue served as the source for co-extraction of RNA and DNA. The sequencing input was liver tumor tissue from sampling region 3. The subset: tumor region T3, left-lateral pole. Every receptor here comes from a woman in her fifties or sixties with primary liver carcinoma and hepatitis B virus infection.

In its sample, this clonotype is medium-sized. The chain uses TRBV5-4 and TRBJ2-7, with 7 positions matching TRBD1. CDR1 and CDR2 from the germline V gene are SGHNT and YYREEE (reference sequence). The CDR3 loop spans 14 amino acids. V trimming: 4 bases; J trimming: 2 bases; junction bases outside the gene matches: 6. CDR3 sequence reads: CASSTGTVPYEQYF. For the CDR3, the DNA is TGTGCCAGCAGCACCGGGACAGTCCCCTACGAGCAGTACTTC.

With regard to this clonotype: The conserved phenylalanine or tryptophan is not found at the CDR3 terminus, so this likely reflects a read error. CDR3 nucleotide sequence: TGTGCCAACAGTCCGACGGGACAGGGTAACACTGAAGCTTTCCTT. Its translation: CANSPTGQGNTEAFL. V usage is TRBV28 and J usage is TRBJ1-1; 9 bases fit TRBD1. This CDR3 spans 15 amino acids. Looked up from germline, CDR1 is MDHEN and CDR2 is SYDVKM.

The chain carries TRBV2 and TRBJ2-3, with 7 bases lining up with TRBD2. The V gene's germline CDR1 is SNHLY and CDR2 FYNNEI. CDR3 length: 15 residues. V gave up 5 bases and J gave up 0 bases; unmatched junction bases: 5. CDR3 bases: TGTGCCAGCAGTCGAGCGGGACCTAGCACAGATACGCAGTATTTT. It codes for CASSRAGPSTDTQYF.

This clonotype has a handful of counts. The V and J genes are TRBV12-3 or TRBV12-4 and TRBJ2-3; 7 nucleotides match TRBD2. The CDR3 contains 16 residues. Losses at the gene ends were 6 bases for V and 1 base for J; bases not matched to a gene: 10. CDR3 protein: CASSRPVAGGTDTQYF. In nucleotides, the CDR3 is TGTGCCAGCAGCCGTCCTGTCGCGGGAGGCACAGATACGCAGTATTTT.

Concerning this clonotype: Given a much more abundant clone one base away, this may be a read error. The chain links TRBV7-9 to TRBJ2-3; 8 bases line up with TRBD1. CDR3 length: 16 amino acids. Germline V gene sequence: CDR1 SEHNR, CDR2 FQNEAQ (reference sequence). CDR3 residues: CASSLSDRGRADAQYF. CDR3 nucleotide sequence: TGTGCCAGCAGCCTCTCCGACAGGGGAAGGGCAGATGCGCAGTATTTT.

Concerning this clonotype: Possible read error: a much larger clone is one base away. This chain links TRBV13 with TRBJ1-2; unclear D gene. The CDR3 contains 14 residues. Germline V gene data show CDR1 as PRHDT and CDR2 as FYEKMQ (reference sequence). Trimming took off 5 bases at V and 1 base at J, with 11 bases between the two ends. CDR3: CASSPRKINYGYTF. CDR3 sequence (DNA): TGTGCCAGCAGCCCCCGCAAGATTAACTATGGCTACACCTTC.

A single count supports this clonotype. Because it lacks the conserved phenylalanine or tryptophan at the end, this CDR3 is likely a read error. Here the CDR3 DNA reads TGCGCCAGCACCCAACGCCAGGGACAGGGCGCCATTCAGTACTCA. Its translation: CASTQRQGQGAIQYS. The rearrangement links TRBV4-1 to TRBJ2-4, with 9 bases lining up with TRBD1. The CDR3 consists of 15 residues. Germline CDR1 is MGHRA and CDR2 is YSYEKL.

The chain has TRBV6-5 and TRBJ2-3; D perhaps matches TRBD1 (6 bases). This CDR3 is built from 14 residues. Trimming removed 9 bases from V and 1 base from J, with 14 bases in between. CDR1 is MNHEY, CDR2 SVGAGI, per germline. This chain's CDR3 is CASSRTVGTDTQYF. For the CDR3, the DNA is TGTGCCAGTAGCCGGACAGTGGGCACAGATACGCAGTATTTT.

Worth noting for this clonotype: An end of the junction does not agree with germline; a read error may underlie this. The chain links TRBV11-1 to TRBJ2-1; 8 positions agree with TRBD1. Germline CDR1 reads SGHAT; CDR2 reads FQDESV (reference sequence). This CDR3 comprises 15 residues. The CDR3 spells CASSGTGGRGNEQLF. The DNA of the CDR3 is TGTGCCAGTAGCGGTACAGGGGGGAGAGGTAATGAGCAGCTCTTC.

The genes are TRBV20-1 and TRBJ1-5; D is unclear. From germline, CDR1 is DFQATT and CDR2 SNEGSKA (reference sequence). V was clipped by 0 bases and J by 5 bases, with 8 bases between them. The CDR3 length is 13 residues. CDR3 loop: CSAREESYQPQHF. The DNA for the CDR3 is TGCAGTGCTAGAGAGGAAAGCTATCAGCCCCAGCATTTT.

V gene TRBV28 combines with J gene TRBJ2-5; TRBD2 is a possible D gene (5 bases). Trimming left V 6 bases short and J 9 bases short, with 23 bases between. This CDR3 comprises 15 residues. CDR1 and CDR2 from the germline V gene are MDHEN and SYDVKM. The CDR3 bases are TGTGCCAGCAGAGCCCAGAAAGTGTTGACGGAGGCCCAGTACTTC. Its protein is CASRAQKVLTEAQYF.

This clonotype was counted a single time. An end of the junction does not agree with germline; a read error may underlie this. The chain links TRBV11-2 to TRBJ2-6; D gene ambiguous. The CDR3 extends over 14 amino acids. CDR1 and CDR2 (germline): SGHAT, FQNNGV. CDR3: CTSSMQAGANVLTF. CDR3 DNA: TGTACCAGCAGCATGCAGGCTGGGGCCAACGTCCTGACTTTC.

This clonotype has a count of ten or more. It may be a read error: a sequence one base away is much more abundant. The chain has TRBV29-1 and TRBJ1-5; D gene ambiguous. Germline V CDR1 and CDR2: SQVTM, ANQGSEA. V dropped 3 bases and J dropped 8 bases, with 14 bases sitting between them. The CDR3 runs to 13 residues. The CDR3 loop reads CSVECASREPQHF. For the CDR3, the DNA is TGCAGCGTTGAGTGTGCCTCCCGCGAGCCCCAGCATTTT.

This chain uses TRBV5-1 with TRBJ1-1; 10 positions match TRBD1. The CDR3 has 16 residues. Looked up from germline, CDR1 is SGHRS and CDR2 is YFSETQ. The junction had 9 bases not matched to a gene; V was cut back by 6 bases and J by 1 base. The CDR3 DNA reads TGCGCCAGCACTTGGGGACAGGGGATACCGAACACTGAAGCTTTCTTT. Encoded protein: CASTWGQGIPNTEAFF.

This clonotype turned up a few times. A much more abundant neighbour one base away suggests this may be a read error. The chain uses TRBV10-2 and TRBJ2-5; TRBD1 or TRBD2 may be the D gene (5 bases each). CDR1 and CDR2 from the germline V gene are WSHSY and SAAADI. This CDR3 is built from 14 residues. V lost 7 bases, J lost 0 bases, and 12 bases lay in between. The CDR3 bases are TGCGCCAGCATGGGACGGGTGTACCAAGAGACCCAGTACTTC. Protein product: CASMGRVYQETQYF.

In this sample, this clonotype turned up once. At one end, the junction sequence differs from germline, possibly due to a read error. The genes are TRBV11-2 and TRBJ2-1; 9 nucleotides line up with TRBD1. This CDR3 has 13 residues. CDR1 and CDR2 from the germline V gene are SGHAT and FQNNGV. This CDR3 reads CVSSPTGGDEQFF. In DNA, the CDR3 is TGTGTCAGCAGCCCGACAGGGGGTGATGAGCAGTTCTTC.

The CDR3 nucleotides are TGTGCCAGCAGCTGGGAGCTCAACACTGAAGCTTTCTTT. Translated: CASSWELNTEAFF. V is TRBV5-5 and J is TRBJ1-1; D not certain. Per germline, CDR1 SGHKS and CDR2 YYEKEE (reference sequence). The ends were cut back, 3 bases at V and 2 bases at J, with 8 bases in the middle. The CDR3 covers 13 residues.

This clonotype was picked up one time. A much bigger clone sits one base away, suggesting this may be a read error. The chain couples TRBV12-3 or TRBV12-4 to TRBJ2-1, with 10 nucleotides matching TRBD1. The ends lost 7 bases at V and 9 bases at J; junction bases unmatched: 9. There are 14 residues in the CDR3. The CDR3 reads CASTFRDRGIEQFF. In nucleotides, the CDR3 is TGTGCCAGCACTTTCCGGGACAGGGGAATTGAGCAGTTCTTC.

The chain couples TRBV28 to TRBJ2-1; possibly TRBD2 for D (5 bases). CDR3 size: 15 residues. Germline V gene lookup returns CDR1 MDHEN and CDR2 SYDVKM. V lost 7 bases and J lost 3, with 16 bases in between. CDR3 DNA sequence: TGTGCCAGCAATGGGGAGCTGGGGTTCTACAATGAGCAGTTCTTC. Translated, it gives CASNGELGFYNEQFF.

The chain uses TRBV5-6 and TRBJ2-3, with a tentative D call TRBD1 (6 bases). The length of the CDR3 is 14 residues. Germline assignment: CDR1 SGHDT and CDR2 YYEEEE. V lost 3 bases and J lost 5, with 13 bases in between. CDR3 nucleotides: TGTGCCAGCAGCTGGGTCAGGGGTAGAGATACGCAGTATTTT. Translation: CASSWVRGRDTQYF.

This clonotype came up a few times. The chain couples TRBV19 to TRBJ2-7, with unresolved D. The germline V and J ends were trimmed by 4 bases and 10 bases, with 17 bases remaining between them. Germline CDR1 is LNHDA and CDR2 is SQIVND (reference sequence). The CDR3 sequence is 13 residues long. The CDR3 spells CASSTLYSTEQYF. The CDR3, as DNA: TGTGCCAGTAGTACCCTTTACAGCACCGAACAGTACTTC.

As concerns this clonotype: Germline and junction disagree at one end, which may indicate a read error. The CDR3 protein is CASSSGTGTTGELLF. In DNA, the CDR3 is TGTGCCAGCAGCTCCGGGACAGGGACCACCGGGGAGCTATTGTTT. The chain is built from TRBV11-3 and TRBJ2-2; 9 positions agree with TRBD1. CDR1 is SGHNT and CDR2 is YENEEA in the germline V gene. The CDR3 is made up of 15 amino acids.

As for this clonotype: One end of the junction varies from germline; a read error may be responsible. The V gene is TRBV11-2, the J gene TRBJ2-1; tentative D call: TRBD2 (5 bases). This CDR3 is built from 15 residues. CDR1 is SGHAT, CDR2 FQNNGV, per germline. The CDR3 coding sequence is TGTGGCAGCAGCTTAACATCACCGTCCACGAGGGAGCAGCTCTTC. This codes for CGSSLTSPSTREQLF.

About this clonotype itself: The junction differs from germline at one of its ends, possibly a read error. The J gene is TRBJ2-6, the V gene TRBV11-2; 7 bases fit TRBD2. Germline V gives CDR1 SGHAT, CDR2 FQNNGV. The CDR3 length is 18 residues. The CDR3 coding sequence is TGTGCCGGCAGCTCAGTACTAGCGCCGTCCTCTGGGGCCAACGTCCTGACTTTC. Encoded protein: CAGSSVLAPSSGANVLTF. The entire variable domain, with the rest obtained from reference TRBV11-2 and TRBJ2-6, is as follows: EAGVAQSPRYKIIEKRQSVAFWCNPISGHATLYWYQQILGQGPKLLIQFQNNGVVDDSQLPKDRFSAERLKGVDSTLKIQPAKLEDSAVYLCAGSSVLAPSSGANVLTFGAGSRLTVL.

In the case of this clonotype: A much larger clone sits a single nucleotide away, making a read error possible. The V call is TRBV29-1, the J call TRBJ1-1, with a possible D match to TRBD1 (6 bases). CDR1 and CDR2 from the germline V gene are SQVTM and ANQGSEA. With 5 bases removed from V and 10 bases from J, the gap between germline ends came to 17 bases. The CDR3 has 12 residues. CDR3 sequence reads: CSVTPGQRRAFF. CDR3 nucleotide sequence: TGCAGCGTTACCCCTGGACAGCGACGAGCTTTCTTT.

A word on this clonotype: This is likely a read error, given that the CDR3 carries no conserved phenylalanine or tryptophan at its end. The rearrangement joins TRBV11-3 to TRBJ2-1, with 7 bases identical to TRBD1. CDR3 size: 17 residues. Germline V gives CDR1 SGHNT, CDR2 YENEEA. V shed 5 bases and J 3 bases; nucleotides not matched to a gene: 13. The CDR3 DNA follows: TGTGCCAGCAGCCTCCCAGGGGGTGTGTTGGGCTACAATGAGCAGTTCCTC. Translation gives CASSLPGGVLGYNEQFL.

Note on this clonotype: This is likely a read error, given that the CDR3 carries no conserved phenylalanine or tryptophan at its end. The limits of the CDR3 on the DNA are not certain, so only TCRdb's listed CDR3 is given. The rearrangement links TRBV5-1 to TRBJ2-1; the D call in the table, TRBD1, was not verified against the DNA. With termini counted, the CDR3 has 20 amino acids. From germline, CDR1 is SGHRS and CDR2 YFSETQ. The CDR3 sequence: CASSPLADRAGTSRQREQFS.

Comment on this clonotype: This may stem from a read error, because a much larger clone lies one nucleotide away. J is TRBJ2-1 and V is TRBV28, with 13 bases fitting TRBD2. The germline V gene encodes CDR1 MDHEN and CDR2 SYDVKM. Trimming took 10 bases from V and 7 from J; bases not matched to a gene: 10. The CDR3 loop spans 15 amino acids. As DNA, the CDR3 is TGTGCCATCAGCCGACTAGCGGGAGGACGGAATGAGCAGTTCTTC. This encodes CAISRLAGGRNEQFF.

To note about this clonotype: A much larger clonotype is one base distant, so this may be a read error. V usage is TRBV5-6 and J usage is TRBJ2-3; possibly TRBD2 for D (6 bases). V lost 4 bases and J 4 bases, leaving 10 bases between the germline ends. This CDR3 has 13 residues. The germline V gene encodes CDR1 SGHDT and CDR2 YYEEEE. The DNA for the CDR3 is TGTGCCAGCAGCCAGTGGGGGGCAGATACGCAGTATTTT. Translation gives CASSQWGADTQYF. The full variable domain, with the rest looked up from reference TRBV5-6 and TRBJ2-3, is DAGVTQSPTHLIKTRGQQVTLRCSPKSGHDTVSWYQQALGQGPQFIFQYYEEEERQRGNFPDRFSGHQFPNYSSELNVNALLLGDSALYLCASSQWGADTQYFGPGTRLTVL.

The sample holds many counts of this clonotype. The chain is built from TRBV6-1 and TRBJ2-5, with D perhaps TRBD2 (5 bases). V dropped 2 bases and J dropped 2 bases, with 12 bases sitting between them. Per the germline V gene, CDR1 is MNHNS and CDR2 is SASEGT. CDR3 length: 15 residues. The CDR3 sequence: CASSEPLRLQETQYF. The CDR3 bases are TGTGCCAGCAGTGAACCTCTGAGACTACAAGAGACCCAGTACTTC.

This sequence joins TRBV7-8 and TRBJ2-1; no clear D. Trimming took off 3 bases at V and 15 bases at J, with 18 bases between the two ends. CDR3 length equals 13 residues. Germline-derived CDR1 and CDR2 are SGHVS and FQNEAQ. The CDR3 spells CASSLGRNNKRFF. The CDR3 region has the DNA TGTGCCAGCAGCTTGGGCCGTAACAATAAGCGGTTCTTC.

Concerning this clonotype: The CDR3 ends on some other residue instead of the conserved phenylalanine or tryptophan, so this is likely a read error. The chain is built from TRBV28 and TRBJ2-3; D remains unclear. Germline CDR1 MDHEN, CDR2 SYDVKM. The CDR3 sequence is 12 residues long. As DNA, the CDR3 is TGTGCCAGCAGTACGATAACAGATGCGCAGTATTCT. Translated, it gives CASSTITDAQYS.